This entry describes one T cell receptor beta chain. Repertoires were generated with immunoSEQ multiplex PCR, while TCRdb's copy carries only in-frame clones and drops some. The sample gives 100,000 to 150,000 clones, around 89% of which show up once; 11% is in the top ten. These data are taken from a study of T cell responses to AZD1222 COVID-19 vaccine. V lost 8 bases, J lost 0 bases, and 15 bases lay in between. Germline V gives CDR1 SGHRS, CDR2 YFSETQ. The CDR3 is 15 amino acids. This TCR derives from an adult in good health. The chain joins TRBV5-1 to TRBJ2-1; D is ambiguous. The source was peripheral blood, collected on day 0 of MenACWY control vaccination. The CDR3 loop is CASTPAPGSYNEQFF. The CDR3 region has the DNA TGCGCCAGTACCCCAGCTCCGGGCTCCTACAATGAGCAGTTCTTC.